This TCR beta chain was identified during a study of blood T cell repertoires in COVID-19. Overall study context: Cohort 3 recovered donors had two negative PCRs, clearance, or symptom resolution. T cells, B-cell-depleted T cells, or PBMCs provided the cDNA or gDNA that served as material.

The CDR3 loop spans 14 amino acids. V was pared by 0 bases and J by 3 bases, with 10 bases between. CDR1 is SGDLS and CDR2 is YYNGEE in the germline V gene. Cohort assignment relied on participant-reported clinical history. In the study's own analysis: Reference gene primer amplification gave estimated nucleated cell counts. Assay: immunoSEQ multiplex PCR; the TCRdb copy retains only in-frame clones and omits some. V and J calls and clone size follow that table, whereas D and trimming were derived from the DNA. The table has fewer than 250,000 clones, roughly 84% seen once. The source is a man younger than 40 in a cohort exposed to, infected with or recovered from COVID-19 (not recorded which). The V and J genes are TRBV9 and TRBJ2-7; no clear D gene. Sequencing used PBMCs or T cells enriched from blood (not recorded which). The CDR3 coding sequence is TGTGCCAGCAGCGTAGACAACAGCCACTACGAGCAGTACTTC. It specifies CASSVDNSHYEQYF.